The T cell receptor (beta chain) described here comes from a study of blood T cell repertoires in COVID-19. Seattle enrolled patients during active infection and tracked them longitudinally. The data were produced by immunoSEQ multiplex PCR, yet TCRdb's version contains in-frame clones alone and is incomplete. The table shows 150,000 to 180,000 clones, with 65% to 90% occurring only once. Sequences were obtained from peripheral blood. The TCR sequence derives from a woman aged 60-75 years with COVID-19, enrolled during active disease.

DNA of the CDR3: TGTGCCAGCAACGAGGGACAGGGGAGGGTCACTGAAGCTTTCTTT. Amino acids: CASNEGQGRVTEAFF. This chain joins TRBV9 and TRBJ1-1; 10 nucleotides line up with TRBD1. Trimming cost V 6 bases and J 4 bases; bases outside gene matches: 9. The CDR3 contains 15 residues. CDR1 is SGDLS and CDR2 is YYNGEE in the germline V gene.